Presented here are 12 T cell receptor beta chains from one specimen sequenced in a study of T cell responses to AZD1222 COVID-19 vaccine. Profiled with immunoSEQ multiplex PCR; TCRdb holds only in-frame clones, not every one. The sample consists of just under 150,000 clones, approximately 89% of them appearing once. Sequencing was performed on peripheral blood, taken 28 days after the second AZD1222 dose. Receptor source: an adult who received the AZD1222 COVID-19 vaccine.

The chain has TRBV29-1 and TRBJ1-1, with a tentative D call TRBD1 (5 bases). The germline V gene has CDR1 SQVTM and CDR2 ANQGSEA. The CDR3 length is 14 residues. V gave up 6 bases and J gave up 0 bases, with 14 bases separating them. The DNA for the CDR3 is TGCAGCGTACCCAAGGAGGGGATGAACACTGAAGCTTTCTTT. As protein: CSVPKEGMNTEAFF.

The chain employs TRBV18 and TRBJ1-1; D possibly corresponds to TRBD1 (6 bases). This CDR3 is built from 15 residues. V lost 4 bases and J lost 5, with 17 bases in between. CDR1 and CDR2 (germline): KGHSH, LQKENI. The CDR3 nucleotides read TGTGCCAGCTCACGGGGGTCTGAGGGGACAACTGAAGCTTTCTTT. Encoded protein: CASSRGSEGTTEAFF.

The chain couples TRBV4-2 to TRBJ1-1, with a tentative D call TRBD1 (6 bases). The germline CDR1 and CDR2 sequences are LGHNA and YNFKEQ. V gave up 10 bases and J gave up 6 bases, with 18 bases separating them. The CDR3 length is 13 residues. CDR3 coding DNA: TGTGCCACCTCAGTGGGGACAACAGCTGAAGCTTTCTTT. This codes for CATSVGTTAEAFF.

V usage is TRBV18 and J usage is TRBJ2-1, with TRBD2 matching over 12 bases. Germline values: CDR1 KGHSH, CDR2 LQKENI. Unmatched junction bases numbered 0, after V lost 2 bases and J lost 4 bases. CDR3 length equals 15 residues. The DNA for the CDR3 is TGTGCCAGCTCACCAGGGACTAGCGGGTACAATGAGCAGTTCTTC. This codes for CASSPGTSGYNEQFF. The full variable domain, in which reference TRBV18 and TRBJ2-1 provide the parts outside the CDR3, is NAGVMQNPRHLVRRRGQEARLRCSPMKGHSHVYWYRQLPEEGLKFMVYLQKENIIDESGMPKERFSAEFPKEGPSILRIQQVVRGDSAAYFCASSPGTSGYNEQFFGPGTRLTVL.

CDR3 sequence reads: CASSPPADNEQFF. DNA of the CDR3: TGTGCCAGCTCACCACCGGCAGACAATGAGCAGTTCTTC. The rearrangement links TRBV18 to TRBJ2-1; D is undetermined. The length of the CDR3 is 13 residues. The V gene's germline CDR1 is KGHSH and CDR2 LQKENI. Between the trimmed V and J ends, which lost 0 bases and 5 bases, there was a span of 5 bases. Using reference TRBV18 and TRBJ2-1 for the parts outside the CDR3, the full variable domain is NAGVMQNPRHLVRRRGQEARLRCSPMKGHSHVYWYRQLPEEGLKFMVYLQKENIIDESGMPKERFSAEFPKEGPSILRIQQVVRGDSAAYFCASSPPADNEQFFGPGTRLTVL.

The chain couples TRBV25-1 to TRBJ2-1; D is undetermined. Germline-derived CDR1 and CDR2 are MGHDK and SYGVNS. The CDR3 runs to 14 residues. With 5 bases removed from V and 8 bases from J, the gap between germline ends came to 16 bases. The CDR3 coding sequence is TGTGCCAGCAGTAATGGTTTAGGTCGAGATGAGCAGTTCTTC. Protein product: CASSNGLGRDEQFF.

This chain links TRBV7-3 with TRBJ2-2; maybe TRBD2 (5 bases). Between the trimmed V and J ends, which lost 1 base and 5 bases, there was a span of 5 bases. CDR1 and CDR2 from the germline V gene are SGHTA and FQGTGA. The CDR3 is 13 amino acids. As DNA, the CDR3 is TGTGCCAGCAGCTTAAGAGGGACCGGGGAGCTGTTTTTT. Translation: CASSLRGTGELFF.

This chain uses TRBV10-1 with TRBJ1-4; D uncertain. Germline assignment: CDR1 WNHNN and CDR2 SYGVQD (reference sequence). This CDR3 has 14 residues. Between the trimmed V and J ends, which lost 7 bases and 0 bases, there was a span of 9 bases. CDR3 sequence reads: CASTEQATNEKLFF. CDR3 coding DNA: TGCGCCAGCACCGAGCAGGCAACTAATGAAAAACTGTTTTTT.

V usage is TRBV11-3 and J usage is TRBJ2-7; 13 bases map to TRBD2. The ends lost 0 bases at V and 6 bases at J; junction bases unmatched: 8. The CDR3 has 17 residues. From germline, CDR1 is SGHNT and CDR2 YENEEA. The CDR3 loop reads CASSLEVGTSGTGEQYF. DNA for the CDR3: TGTGCCAGCAGCTTAGAGGTAGGGACTAGCGGGACTGGCGAGCAGTACTTC. The full variable domain, its missing parts supplied by reference TRBV11-3 and TRBJ2-7, is EAGVVQSPRYKIIEKKQPVAFWCNPISGHNTLYWYLQNLGQGPELLIRYENEEAVDDSQLPKDRFSAERLKGVDSTLKIQPAELGDSAVYLCASSLEVGTSGTGEQYFGPGTRLTVT.

The chain combines TRBV13 with TRBJ2-7; no firm D call. This CDR3 comprises 14 residues. Looked up from germline, CDR1 is PRHDT and CDR2 is FYEKMQ (reference sequence). Between the trimmed V and J ends, which lost 0 bases and 2 bases, there was a span of 8 bases. In nucleotides, the CDR3 is TGTGCCAGCAGCTTAGGCAGGCCTACCTACGAGCAGTACTTC. This gives the protein CASSLGRPTYEQYF.

This chain joins TRBV7-2 and TRBJ2-7, with no clear D. Germline CDR1 and CDR2: SGHTA and FQGNSA. The CDR3 is made up of 11 amino acids. Trimming removed 2 bases at V and 5 bases at J, with 4 bases between. For the CDR3, the DNA is TGTGCCAGCAGCTTAAATGACGAGCAGTACTTC. Translated: CASSLNDEQYF.

This chain connects TRBV7-2 to TRBJ2-1, with 8 bases lining up with TRBD2. CDR3 length equals 16 residues. Per germline, CDR1 SGHTA and CDR2 FQGNSA. The V gene end was trimmed by 5 bases and the J gene end by 0 bases; junction bases not matched to a gene: 6. The CDR3 sequence is CASSPQSGSSYNEQFF. In DNA form, the CDR3 reads TGTGCCAGCAGCCCCCAAAGCGGGAGCTCCTACAATGAGCAGTTCTTC.